This is a list of T cell receptor beta chains from one sample in a study of blood T cell repertoires in COVID-19. TCRdb keeps only in-frame clones here, not all; method: immunoSEQ multiplex PCR. The data contain a few hundred thousand clones, around 90% of them singletons. The source material was peripheral blood. These receptors were collected from a man younger than 30 with active or convalescent COVID-19. The CDR3 runs from the conserved cysteine through the conserved F or W. Each record gives: CDR3 length, V gene, CDR3 protein.

13,TRBV6-6,CASSHGQGETQYF
14,TRBV4-1,CASSPLTANNGYTF
11,TRBV7-3,CASSTGEEQYF
13,TRBV20-1,CSASQQPGNTIYF
11,TRBV6-2/TRBV6-3,CASSVQDGYTF
16,TRBV29-1,CSVDLLNPGTGYGYTF
15,TRBV14,CASSRFSRLDYGYTF
14,TRBV2,CASSVGRTTDTQYF
18,TRBV10-3,CATSPRLAGEQPQETQYF
14,TRBV13,CASREDRGSEKLFF
14,TRBV2,CASRQGSGSQPQHF
12,TRBV5-1,CASSPSGTGVFF